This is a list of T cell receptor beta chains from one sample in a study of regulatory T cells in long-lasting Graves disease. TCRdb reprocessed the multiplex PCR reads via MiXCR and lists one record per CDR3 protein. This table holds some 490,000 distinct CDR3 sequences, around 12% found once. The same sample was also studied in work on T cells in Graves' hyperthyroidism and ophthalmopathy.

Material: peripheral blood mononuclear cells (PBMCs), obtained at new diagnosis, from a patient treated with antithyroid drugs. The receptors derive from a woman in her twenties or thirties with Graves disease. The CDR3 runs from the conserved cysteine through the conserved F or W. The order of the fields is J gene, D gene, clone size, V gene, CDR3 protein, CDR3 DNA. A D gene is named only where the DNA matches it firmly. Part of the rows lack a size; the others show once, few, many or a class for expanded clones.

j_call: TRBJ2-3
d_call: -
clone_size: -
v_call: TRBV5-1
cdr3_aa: CASSLGFGTPPDTQYF
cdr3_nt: TGCGCCAGCAGCTTGGGGTTCGGGACACCCCCAGATACGCAGTATTTT

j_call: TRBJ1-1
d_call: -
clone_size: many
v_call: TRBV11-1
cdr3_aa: CASSPTDLNTEAFF
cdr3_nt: TGTGCCAGCAGCCCAACAGATCTCAACACTGAAGCTTTCTTT

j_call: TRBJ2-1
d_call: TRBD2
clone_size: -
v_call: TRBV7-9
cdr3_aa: CASSRSGTSGYNEQFF
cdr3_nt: TGTGCCAGCAGCAGATCCGGGACTAGCGGCTACAATGAGCAGTTCTTC

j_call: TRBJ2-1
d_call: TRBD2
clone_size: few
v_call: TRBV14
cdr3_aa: CASSPLGLAGGNEQFF
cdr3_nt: TGTGCCAGCAGCCCGCTGGGACTAGCGGGAGGCAATGAGCAGTTCTTC

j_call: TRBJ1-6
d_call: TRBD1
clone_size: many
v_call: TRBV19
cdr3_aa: CASSRTGGNSPLHF
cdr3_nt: TGTGCCAGCAGCCGGACAGGGGGCAATTCACCCCTCCACTTT

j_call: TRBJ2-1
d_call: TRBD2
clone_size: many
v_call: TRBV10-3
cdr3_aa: CAISESPGTIYNEQFF
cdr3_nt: TGTGCCATCAGTGAGTCCCCGGGGACTATCTACAATGAGCAGTTCTTC

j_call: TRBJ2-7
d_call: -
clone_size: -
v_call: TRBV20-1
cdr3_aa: CSAKGTMPHEQYF
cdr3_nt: TGCAGTGCTAAAGGGACCATGCCCCACGAGCAGTACTTC

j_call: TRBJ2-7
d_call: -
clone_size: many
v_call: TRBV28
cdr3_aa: CASSLAGLSYEQYF
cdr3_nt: TGTGCCAGCAGCTTAGCTGGGCTCTCCTACGAGCAGTACTTC

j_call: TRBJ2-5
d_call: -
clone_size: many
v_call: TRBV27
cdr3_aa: CASSPTRQNQETQYF
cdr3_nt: TGTGCCAGCAGTCCAACAAGACAGAACCAAGAGACCCAGTACTTC

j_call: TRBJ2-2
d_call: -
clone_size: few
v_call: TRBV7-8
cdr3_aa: CASPGVGPGELFF
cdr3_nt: TGTGCCAGCCCCGGGGTTGGGCCCGGGGAGCTGTTTTTT

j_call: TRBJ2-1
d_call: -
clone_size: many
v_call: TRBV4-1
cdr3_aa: CASSPGGWNEQFF
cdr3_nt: TGCGCCAGCAGCCCCGGTGGATGGAATGAGCAGTTCTTC

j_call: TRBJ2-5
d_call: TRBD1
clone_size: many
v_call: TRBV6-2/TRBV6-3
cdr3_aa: CASSPWDRDQYF
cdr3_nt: TGTGCCAGCAGTCCGTGGGACAGGGACCAGTACTTC

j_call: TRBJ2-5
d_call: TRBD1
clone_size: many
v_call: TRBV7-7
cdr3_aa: CASSLTDRGARETQYF
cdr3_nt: TGTGCTAGCAGCTTAACCGACAGGGGGGCGAGAGAGACCCAGTACTTC

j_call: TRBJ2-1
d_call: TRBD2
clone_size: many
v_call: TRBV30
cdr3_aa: CAWLLAERGNEQFF
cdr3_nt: TGTGCCTGGTTACTAGCGGAAAGGGGGAATGAGCAGTTCTTC

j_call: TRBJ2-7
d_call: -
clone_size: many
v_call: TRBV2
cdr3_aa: CASSEGGTYEQYF
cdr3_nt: TGTGCCAGCAGTGAGGGGGGAACCTACGAGCAGTACTTC

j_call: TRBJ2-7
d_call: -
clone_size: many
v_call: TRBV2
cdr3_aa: CASSSHEQYF
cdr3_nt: TGTGCCAGCAGCTCTCACGAGCAGTACTTC

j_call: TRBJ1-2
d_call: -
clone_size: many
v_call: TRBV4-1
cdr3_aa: CASSQAGNYGYTF
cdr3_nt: TGCGCCAGCAGCCAAGCCGGGAACTATGGCTACACCTTC

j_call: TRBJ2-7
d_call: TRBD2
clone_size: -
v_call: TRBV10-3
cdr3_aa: CAISPQGWGTSSSYEQYF
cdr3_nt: TGTGCCATCAGTCCCCAGGGCTGGGGGACTAGCAGTTCCTACGAGCAGTACTTC

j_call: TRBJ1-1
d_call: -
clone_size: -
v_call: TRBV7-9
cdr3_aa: CASSPPSMGYTEAFF
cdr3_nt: TGTGCCAGCAGCCCCCCGAGTATGGGGTACACTGAAGCTTTCTTT

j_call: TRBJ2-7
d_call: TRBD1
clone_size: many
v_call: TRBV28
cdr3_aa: CASSRTGGEYEQYF
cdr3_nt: TGTGCCAGCAGTCGAACAGGGGGCGAGTACGAGCAGTACTTC